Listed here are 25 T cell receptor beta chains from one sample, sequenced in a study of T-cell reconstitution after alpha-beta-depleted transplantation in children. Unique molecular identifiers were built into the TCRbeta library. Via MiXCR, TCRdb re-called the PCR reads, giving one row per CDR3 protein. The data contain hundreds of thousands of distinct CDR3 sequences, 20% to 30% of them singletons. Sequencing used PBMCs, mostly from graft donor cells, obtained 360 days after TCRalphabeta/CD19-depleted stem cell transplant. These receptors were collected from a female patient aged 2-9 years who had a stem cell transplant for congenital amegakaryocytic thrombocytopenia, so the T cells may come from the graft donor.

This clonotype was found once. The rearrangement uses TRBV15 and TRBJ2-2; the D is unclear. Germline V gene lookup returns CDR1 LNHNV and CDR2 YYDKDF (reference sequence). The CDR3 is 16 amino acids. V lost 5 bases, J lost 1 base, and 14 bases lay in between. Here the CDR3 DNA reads TGTGCCACCAGCTCCCACCGACGGATGAACACCGGGGAGCTGTTTTTT. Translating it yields CATSSHRRMNTGELFF.

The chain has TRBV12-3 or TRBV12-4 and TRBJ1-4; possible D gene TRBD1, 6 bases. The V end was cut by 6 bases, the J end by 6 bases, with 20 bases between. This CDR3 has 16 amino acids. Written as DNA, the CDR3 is TGTGCCAGCAGCTTGCACAGGGACCCCAGGGATGAAAAACTGTTTTTT. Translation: CASSLHRDPRDEKLFF.

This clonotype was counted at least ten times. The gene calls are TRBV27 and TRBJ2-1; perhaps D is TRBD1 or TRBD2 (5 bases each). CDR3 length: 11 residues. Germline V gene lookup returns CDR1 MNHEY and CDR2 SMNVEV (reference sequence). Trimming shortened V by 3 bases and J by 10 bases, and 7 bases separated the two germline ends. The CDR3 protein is CASSFWGEQFF. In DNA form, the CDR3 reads TGTGCCAGCAGTTTTTGGGGGGAGCAGTTCTTC.

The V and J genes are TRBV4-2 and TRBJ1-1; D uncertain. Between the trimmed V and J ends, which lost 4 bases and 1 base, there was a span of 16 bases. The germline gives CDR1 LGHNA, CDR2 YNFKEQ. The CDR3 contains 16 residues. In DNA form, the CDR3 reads TGTGCCAGCAGCCCCAAGTCAGCAACCGCGAACACTGAAGCTTTCTTT. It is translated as CASSPKSATANTEAFF.

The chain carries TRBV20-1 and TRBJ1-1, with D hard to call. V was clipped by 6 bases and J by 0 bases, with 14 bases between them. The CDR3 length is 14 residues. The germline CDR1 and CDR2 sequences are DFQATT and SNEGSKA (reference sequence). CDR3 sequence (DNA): TGCAGTGCCCACAAGGATAGAATGAACACTGAAGCTTTCTTT. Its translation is CSAHKDRMNTEAFF.

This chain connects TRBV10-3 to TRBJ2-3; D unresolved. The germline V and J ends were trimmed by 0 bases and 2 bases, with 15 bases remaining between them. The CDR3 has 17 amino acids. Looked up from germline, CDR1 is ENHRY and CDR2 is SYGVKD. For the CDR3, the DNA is TGTGCCATCAGTGAGTCGACTCGGGCAGGTCTCACAGATACGCAGTATTTT. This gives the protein CAISESTRAGLTDTQYF.

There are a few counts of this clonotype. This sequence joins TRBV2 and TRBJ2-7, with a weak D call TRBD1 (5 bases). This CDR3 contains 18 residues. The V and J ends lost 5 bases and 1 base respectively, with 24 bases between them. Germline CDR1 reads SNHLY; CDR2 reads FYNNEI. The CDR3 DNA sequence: TGTGCCAGCAGTTTCACCGGGTCAGGGTTATTTGGGTCCTACGAGCAGTACTTC. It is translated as CASSFTGSGLFGSYEQYF.

CDR3 coding DNA: TGCAGTGCCCTATCCCAAATGGTAAATACGCAGTATTTT. It yields the protein CSALSQMVNTQYF. The V and J genes are TRBV20-1 and TRBJ2-3; no firm D call. V shed 6 bases and J shed 7 bases, with 17 bases lying between them. This CDR3 region has 13 residues. Germline loops: CDR1 DFQATT, CDR2 SNEGSKA (reference sequence).

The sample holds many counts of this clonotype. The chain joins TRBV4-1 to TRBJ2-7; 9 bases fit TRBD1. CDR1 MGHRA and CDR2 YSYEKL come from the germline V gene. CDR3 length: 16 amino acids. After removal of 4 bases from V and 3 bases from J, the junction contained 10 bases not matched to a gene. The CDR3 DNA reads TGCGCCAGCAGCCTTGGCCCGGGACAGGGCCTCTACGAGCAGTACTTC. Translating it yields CASSLGPGQGLYEQYF.

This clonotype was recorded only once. Here the CDR3 reads CASSLVGLTVTDTQYF. The CDR3 DNA sequence: TGTGCCAGCAGCTTAGTTGGACTAACCGTAACAGATACGCAGTATTTT. The chain links TRBV7-2 to TRBJ2-3, with D possibly being TRBD2 (6 bases). CDR3 length equals 16 residues. The V and J ends lost 1 base and 3 bases respectively, with 14 bases between them. The germline V gene has CDR1 SGHTA and CDR2 FQGNSA.

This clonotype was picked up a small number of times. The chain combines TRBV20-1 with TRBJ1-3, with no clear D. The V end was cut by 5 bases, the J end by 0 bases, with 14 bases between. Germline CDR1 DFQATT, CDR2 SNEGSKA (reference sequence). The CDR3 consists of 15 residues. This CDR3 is CSADRGWSSGNTIYF. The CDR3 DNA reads TGCAGTGCTGACCGAGGGTGGAGCTCTGGAAACACCATATATTTT.

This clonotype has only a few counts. CDR3 protein: CASSLMRDRDGYTF. Here the CDR3 DNA reads TGTGCCAGCAGCCTCATGCGGGACAGGGATGGCTACACCTTC. This chain links TRBV11-2 with TRBJ1-2, with TRBD1 identical over 9 bases. The ends lost 5 bases at V and 6 bases at J; junction bases unmatched: 7. CDR1 and CDR2 (germline): SGHAT, FQNNGV. The CDR3 runs 14 residues. Drawing the rest from reference TRBV11-2 and TRBJ1-2, the complete variable domain is EAGVAQSPRYKIIEKRQSVAFWCNPISGHATLYWYQQILGQGPKLLIQFQNNGVVDDSQLPKDRFSAERLKGVDSTLKIQPAKLEDSAVYLCASSLMRDRDGYTFGSGTRLTVV.

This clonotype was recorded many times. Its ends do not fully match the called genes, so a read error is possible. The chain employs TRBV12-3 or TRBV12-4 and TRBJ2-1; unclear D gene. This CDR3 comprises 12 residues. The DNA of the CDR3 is TGCGCCAGCAGCTTGGGTTACAATGAGCAGTTCTTC. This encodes CASSLGYNEQFF.

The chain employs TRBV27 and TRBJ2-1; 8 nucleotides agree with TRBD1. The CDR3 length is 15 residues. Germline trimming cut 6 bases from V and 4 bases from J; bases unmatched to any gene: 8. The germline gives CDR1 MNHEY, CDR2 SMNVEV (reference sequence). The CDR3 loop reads CASRPRDRPYNEQFF. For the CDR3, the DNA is TGTGCCAGCAGGCCACGGGACAGGCCGTACAATGAGCAGTTCTTC.

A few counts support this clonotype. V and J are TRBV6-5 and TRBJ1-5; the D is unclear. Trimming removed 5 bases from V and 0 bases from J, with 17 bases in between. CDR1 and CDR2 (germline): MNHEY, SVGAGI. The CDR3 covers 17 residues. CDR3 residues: CASSLRAWATSNQPQHF. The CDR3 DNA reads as TGTGCCAGCAGTCTACGGGCCTGGGCGACTAGCAATCAGCCCCAGCATTTT.

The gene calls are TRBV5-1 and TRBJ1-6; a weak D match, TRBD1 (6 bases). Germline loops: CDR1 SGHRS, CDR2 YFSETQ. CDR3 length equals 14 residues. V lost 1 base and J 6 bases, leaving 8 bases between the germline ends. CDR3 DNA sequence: TGCGCCAGCAGCTTGAAACAGGGTAATTCACCCCTCCACTTT. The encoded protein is CASSLKQGNSPLHF.

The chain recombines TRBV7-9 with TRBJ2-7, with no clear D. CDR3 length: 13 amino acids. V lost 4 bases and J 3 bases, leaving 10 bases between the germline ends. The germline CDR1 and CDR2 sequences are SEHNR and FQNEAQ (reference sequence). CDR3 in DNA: TGTGCCAGCAGCTCCTTCACCGTCTACGAGCAGTACTTC. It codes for CASSSFTVYEQYF.

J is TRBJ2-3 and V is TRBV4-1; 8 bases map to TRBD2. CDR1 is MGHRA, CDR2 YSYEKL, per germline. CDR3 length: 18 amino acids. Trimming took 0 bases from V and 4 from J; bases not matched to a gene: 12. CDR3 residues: CASSQDLYRGGLADTQYF. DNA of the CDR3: TGCGCCAGCAGCCAAGACTTGTATCGCGGGGGGTTGGCAGATACGCAGTATTTT.

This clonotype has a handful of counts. DNA of the CDR3: TGCGCCAGCAGCCAAGATATGCAGGCCGCCCTGCTGAACACTGAAGCTTTCTTT. It codes for CASSQDMQAALLNTEAFF. The gene calls are TRBV4-3 and TRBJ1-1; D is unresolved. The CDR3 sequence is 18 residues long. Germline values: CDR1 LGHNA, CDR2 YSLEER. The germline V and J ends were trimmed by 0 bases and 0 bases, with 17 bases remaining between them.

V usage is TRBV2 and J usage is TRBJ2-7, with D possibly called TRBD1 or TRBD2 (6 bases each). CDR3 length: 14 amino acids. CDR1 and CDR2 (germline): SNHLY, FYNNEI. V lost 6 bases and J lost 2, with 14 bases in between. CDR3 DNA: TGTGCCAGCAGACTATACAGGGAGGCCTACGAGCAGTACTTC. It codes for CASRLYREAYEQYF. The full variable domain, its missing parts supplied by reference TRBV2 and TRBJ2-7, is EPEVTQTPSHQVTQMGQEVILRCVPISNHLYFYWYRQILGQKVEFLVSFYNNEISEKSEIFDDQFSVERPDGSNFTLKIRSTKLEDSAMYFCASRLYREAYEQYFGPGTRLTVT.

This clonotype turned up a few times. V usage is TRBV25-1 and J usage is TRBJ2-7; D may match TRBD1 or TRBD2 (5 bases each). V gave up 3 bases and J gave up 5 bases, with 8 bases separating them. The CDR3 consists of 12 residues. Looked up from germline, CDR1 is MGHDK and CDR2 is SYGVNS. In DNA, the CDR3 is TGTGCCAGCAGTGATGTGGGGGACGAGCAGTACTTC. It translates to CASSDVGDEQYF.

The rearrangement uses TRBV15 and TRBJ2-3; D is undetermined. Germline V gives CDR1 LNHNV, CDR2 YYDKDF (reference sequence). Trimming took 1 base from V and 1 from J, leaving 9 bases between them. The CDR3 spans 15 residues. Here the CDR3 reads CATSRVGQGTDTQYF. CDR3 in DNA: TGTGCCACCAGCAGAGTTGGGCAAGGCACAGATACGCAGTATTTT.

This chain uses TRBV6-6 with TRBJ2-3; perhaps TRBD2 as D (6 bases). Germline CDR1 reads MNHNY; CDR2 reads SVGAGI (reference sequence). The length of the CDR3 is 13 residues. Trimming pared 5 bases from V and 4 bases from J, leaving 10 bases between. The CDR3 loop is CASSTGEADTQYF. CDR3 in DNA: TGTGCCAGCAGTACCGGGGAGGCAGATACGCAGTATTTT.

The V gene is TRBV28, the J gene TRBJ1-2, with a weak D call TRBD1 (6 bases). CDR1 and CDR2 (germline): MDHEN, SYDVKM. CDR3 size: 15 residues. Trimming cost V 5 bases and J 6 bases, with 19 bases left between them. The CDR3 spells CASSNLWVRGDGYTF. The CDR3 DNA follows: TGTGCCAGCAGTAATCTGTGGGTCAGGGGCGATGGCTACACCTTC.

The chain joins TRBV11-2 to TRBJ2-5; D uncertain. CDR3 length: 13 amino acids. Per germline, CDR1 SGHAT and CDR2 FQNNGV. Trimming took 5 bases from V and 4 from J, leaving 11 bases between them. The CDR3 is CASSLPSLETQYF. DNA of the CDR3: TGTGCCAGCAGCCTTCCCTCCTTAGAGACCCAGTACTTC.